This T cell receptor (beta chain) was sequenced in a study of Ad26.COV2.S vaccination and SARS-CoV-2 variants. About the research overall: The vaccine Ad26.COV2.S was put into the muscle once, or twice with 56 days between.

TCRdb keeps only in-frame clones here, not all; method: immunoSEQ multiplex PCR. The sample contains 400,000 to 500,000 clones, around nine tenths of which appear only once. Documented treatment: some 19 received Ad26.COV2.S at low or high dose, single or two shots; five or six received placebo; per-sample allocation not given. After the first vaccine or placebo injection, samples were drawn on day 63. A Boston donor was an adult aged 18-55 years. The TCR was taken from a person aged 18-60 years who received the Ad26.COV2.S COVID-19 vaccine or a placebo. The starting material was peripheral blood, obtained in a trial of Ad26.COV2.S vaccine versus placebo.

The CDR3 spells CASRPGQGWSDTQYF. In nucleotides, the CDR3 is TGTGCCAGCAGACCGGGACAGGGCTGGTCAGATACGCAGTATTTT. This chain connects TRBV6-4 to TRBJ2-3, with 9 bases that match TRBD1. Germline values: CDR1 MRHNA, CDR2 SNTAGT. V lost 6 bases and J lost 4; bases outside the gene matches: 8. The CDR3 sequence is 15 residues long.